The 17 T cell receptor beta chains listed next were all sequenced from one sample in a study of blood T cell repertoires in COVID-19. The assay was immunoSEQ multiplex PCR, and TCRdb's table has in-frame clones only and misses some. The sample carries about 180,000 clones, about 86% recorded once. The sample comprised peripheral blood. These receptors originate from a man aged 45-65 years with active or convalescent COVID-19.

The rearrangement uses TRBV2 and TRBJ1-4; D is possibly TRBD1 (5 bases). Germline V gene lookup returns CDR1 SNHLY and CDR2 FYNNEI. The CDR3 length is 14 residues. The V end was cut by 4 bases, the J end by 8 bases, with 14 bases between. Here the CDR3 reads CASSVSGGREKLFF. CDR3 DNA sequence: TGTGCCAGCAGTGTCTCCGGGGGGAGGGAAAAACTGTTTTTT.

The genes are TRBV4-2 and TRBJ2-7; no definite D call. The CDR3 loop spans 12 amino acids. Trimming removed 0 bases at V and 6 bases at J, with 6 bases between. The germline V gene encodes CDR1 LGHNA and CDR2 YNFKEQ. The CDR3 here is CASSQDRVEQYF. As DNA, the CDR3 is TGTGCCAGCAGCCAAGATCGGGTCGAGCAGTACTTC.

This clone was picked up a small number of times. The chain has TRBV6-5 and TRBJ1-6; 7 bases align to TRBD1. CDR1 MNHEY and CDR2 SVGAGI come from the germline V gene. The V segment lost 4 bases and the J segment 6 bases; nucleotides outside the gene matches: 6. This CDR3 comprises 15 residues. In nucleotides, the CDR3 is TGTGCCAGCAGTTCGGGACAGCTCTTTAATTCACCCCTCCACTTT. Translated, it gives CASSSGQLFNSPLHF.

This clone was seen a single time. This chain links TRBV29-1 with TRBJ2-7; D unclear. The CDR3 has 13 residues. V lost 4 bases and J lost 2, with 12 bases in between. Germline V gene lookup returns CDR1 SQVTM and CDR2 ANQGSEA. The CDR3 spells CSVASVRTYEQYF. CDR3 sequence (DNA): TGCAGCGTTGCCAGTGTCAGAACCTACGAGCAGTACTTC.

V gene TRBV7-3 combines with J gene TRBJ1-3; the D gene is possibly TRBD1 (6 bases). Germline V gene data show CDR1 as SGHTA and CDR2 as FQGTGA. The CDR3 is 15 residues long. V was shortened by 5 bases and J by 0 bases, with 11 bases between the two germline ends. Here the CDR3 reads CASSVDSASGNTIYF. As DNA, the CDR3 is TGTGCCAGCAGCGTGGACAGTGCCTCTGGAAACACCATATATTTT. The variable domain in full, with the rest retrieved from reference TRBV7-3 and TRBJ1-3, is GAGVSQTPSNKVTEKGKYVELRCDPISGHTALYWYRQSLGQGPEFLIYFQGTGAADDSGLPNDRFFAVRPEGSVSTLKIQRTERGDSAVYLCASSVDSASGNTIYFGEGSWLTVV.

The gene calls are TRBV10-2 and TRBJ1-2; TRBD1 aligns across 8 bases. CDR1 is WSHSY and CDR2 is SAAADI in the germline V gene. The CDR3 is made up of 12 amino acids. V shed 8 bases and J 7 bases; nucleotides not matched to a gene: 6. CDR3: CASGQGSIGYTF. DNA of the CDR3: TGCGCCAGCGGACAGGGTTCTATTGGCTACACCTTC.

This clone has more than one count but fewer than ten. The chain joins TRBV9 to TRBJ1-1; TRBD1 agrees at 7 bases. Unmatched junction bases numbered 7, after V lost 0 bases and J lost 2 bases. CDR3 size: 16 residues. CDR1 is SGDLS, CDR2 YYNGEE, per germline. CDR3 protein: CASSVGAGGANTEAFF. CDR3 nucleotides: TGTGCCAGCAGCGTAGGGGCAGGGGGAGCTAACACTGAAGCTTTCTTT.

This clone was recorded a few times. The rearrangement joins TRBV19 to TRBJ1-1; D is ambiguous. Trimming removed 5 bases from V and 2 bases from J, with 9 bases in between. The germline gives CDR1 LNHDA, CDR2 SQIVND (reference sequence). The CDR3 is 13 amino acids. The CDR3 loop is CASSPGVNTEAFF. The CDR3 region has the DNA TGTGCCAGTAGTCCGGGAGTTAACACTGAAGCTTTCTTT.

The CDR3 coding sequence is TGTGCCAGCAGATCCACCGGGACAGCGAACACTGAAGCTTTCTTT. It translates to CASRSTGTANTEAFF. This chain joins TRBV5-6 and TRBJ1-1, with TRBD1 matching over 7 bases. The CDR3 loop spans 15 amino acids. Germline V gene lookup returns CDR1 SGHDT and CDR2 YYEEEE. Unmatched junction bases numbered 8, after V lost 5 bases and J lost 1 base. Full variable domain (remainder filled in from reference TRBV5-6 and TRBJ1-1): DAGVTQSPTHLIKTRGQQVTLRCSPKSGHDTVSWYQQALGQGPQFIFQYYEEEERQRGNFPDRFSGHQFPNYSSELNVNALLLGDSALYLCASRSTGTANTEAFFGQGTRLTVV.

This clone came up once. The chain has TRBV6-5 and TRBJ2-5; TRBD1 is a possible D gene (6 bases). The CDR3 is 15 amino acids. CDR1 and CDR2 (germline): MNHEY, SVGAGI. V dropped 6 bases and J dropped 2 bases, with 16 bases sitting between them. As DNA, the CDR3 is TGTGCCAGCAGAGCCCCGCCGGGACAACAAGAGACCCAGTACTTC. Protein product: CASRAPPGQQETQYF.

The chain employs TRBV11-2 and TRBJ2-3; TRBD2 might be the D (7 bases). Germline V gene sequence: CDR1 SGHAT, CDR2 FQNNGV. Trimming took off 1 base at V and 3 bases at J, with 14 bases between the two ends. The CDR3 sequence is 16 residues long. This chain's CDR3 is CASSLGGGRSTDTQYF. DNA for the CDR3: TGTGCCAGCAGCTTAGGCGGGGGCCGCAGTACAGATACGCAGTATTTT.

This clone appeared a single time. The chain couples TRBV7-2 to TRBJ1-1, with 9 bases fitting TRBD1. V trimming: 6 bases; J trimming: 4 bases; junction bases outside the gene matches: 6. CDR3 size: 14 residues. Germline CDR1 reads SGHTA; CDR2 reads FQGNSA. The CDR3 loop is CASRFTGGFTEAFF. In nucleotides, the CDR3 is TGTGCCAGCAGATTCACAGGGGGCTTCACTGAAGCTTTCTTT.

The gene calls are TRBV19 and TRBJ1-5; 10 bases line up with TRBD1. The V gene end was trimmed by 1 base and the J gene end by 3 bases; junction bases not matched to a gene: 3. Per germline, CDR1 LNHDA and CDR2 SQIVND (reference sequence). The CDR3 sequence is 16 residues long. The CDR3 DNA sequence: TGTGCCAGTAGTATAGTCGGACAGGGGGACAATCAGCCCCAGCATTTT. This codes for CASSIVGQGDNQPQHF. The full variable domain, rest sourced from reference TRBV19 and TRBJ1-5, is DGGITQSPKYLFRKEGQNVTLSCEQNLNHDAMYWYRQDPGQGLRLIYYSQIVNDFQKGDIAEGYSVSREKKESFPLTVTSAQKNPTAFYLCASSIVGQGDNQPQHFGDGTRLSIL.

This sequence joins TRBV9 and TRBJ2-3; D perhaps matches TRBD1 (5 bases). From germline, CDR1 is SGDLS and CDR2 YYNGEE. Trimming shortened V by 0 bases and J by 0 bases, and 11 bases separated the two germline ends. This CDR3 spans 16 amino acids. Here the CDR3 reads CASSVGQNPSTDTQYF. DNA of the CDR3: TGTGCCAGCAGCGTAGGACAGAACCCTAGCACAGATACGCAGTATTTT.

V and J are TRBV27 and TRBJ1-3; 8 positions agree with TRBD1. The CDR3 sequence is 14 residues long. V gave up 6 bases and J gave up 2 bases; unmatched junction bases: 3. Germline assignment: CDR1 MNHEY and CDR2 SMNVEV (reference sequence). CDR3 nucleotides: TGTGCCAGCAGAGAGACAGGGGCTGGAAACACCATATATTTT. It translates to CASRETGAGNTIYF.

The chain has TRBV3-1 (or the pseudogene TRBV3-2) and TRBJ1-2, with D possibly TRBD1 on 5 matching bases. V was pared by 2 bases and J by 2 bases, with 6 bases between. Germline V gene lookup returns CDR1 LGHDT and CDR2 YNNKEL (reference sequence). This CDR3 has 13 amino acids. The CDR3 nucleotides read TGTGCCAGCAGCCAACGACAGAACTATGGCTACACCTTC. This encodes CASSQRQNYGYTF.

CDR3 sequence (DNA): TGTGCCAGCAGCTTAGGGCAGGGGGTTTCACCCCTCCACTTT. This gives the protein CASSLGQGVSPLHF. The chain couples TRBV7-9 to TRBJ1-6; 7 positions agree with TRBD1. This CDR3 comprises 14 residues. Trimming cost V 1 base and J 9 bases; bases outside gene matches: 3. Germline lookup yields CDR1 SEHNR and CDR2 FQNEAQ (reference sequence).